This is a list of T cell receptor beta chains from one sample in a study of T cell changes during pregnancy in multiple sclerosis. Repertoires were generated with immunoSEQ multiplex PCR, while TCRdb's copy carries only in-frame clones and drops some. The sample yields tens of thousands of clones, around nine tenths seen once. The material sequenced was CD8+ T cells from peripheral blood mononuclear cells, taken after pregnancy. Receptors were obtained from a female donor in good health, enrolled as a control in a pregnancy study. Both conserved end residues are part of each CDR3. D genes are given only for firm matches. Size is omitted from some rows. Given values are once, few, many or a class for expanded clones.

D gene	V gene	clone size	J gene	CDR3 protein	CDR3 DNA
TRBD1	TRBV11-3	.	TRBJ2-2	CASSSRDRANTGELFF	TGTGCCAGCAGCTCCCGGGACAGGGCGAACACCGGGGAGCTGTTTTTT
.	TRBV5-1	.	TRBJ2-3	CASISAGGVEPDTQYF	TGCGCCAGCATAAGTGCCGGCGGAGTGGAGCCAGATACGCAGTATTTT
TRBD1	TRBV19	.	TRBJ2-7	CASSIDTGTGYGEQYF	TGTGCCAGTAGTATAGATACCGGGACAGGCTACGGCGAGCAGTACTTC
.	TRBV5-4	once	TRBJ1-1	CASSPWSGFDTEAFF	TGTGCCAGCAGCCCCTGGAGTGGGTTCGACACTGAAGCTTTCTTT
.	TRBV7-9	.	TRBJ2-7	CASSLGQDEQYF	TGTGCCAGCAGCTTAGGACAAGACGAGCAGTACTTC
TRBD2	TRBV28	.	TRBJ2-1	CASSREGGGHSSYNEQFF	TGTGCCAGCAGCAGGGAGGGCGGGGGGCACAGCTCCTACAATGAGCAGTTCTTC
TRBD2	TRBV19	.	TRBJ2-5	CASSPRTSHETQYF	TGTGCCAGTAGTCCGAGGACTAGCCACGAGACCCAGTACTTC
TRBD1	TRBV7-9	.	TRBJ1-6	CASSFGTGQALHF	TGTGCCAGCAGCTTCGGGACAGGGCAGGCCCTCCACTTT
.	TRBV27	.	TRBJ1-6	CASSPGAGHPLHF	TGTGCCAGCAGTCCAGGGGCCGGGCATCCCCTCCACTTT
.	TRBV5-6	.	TRBJ1-5	CASLISAWEDYSNQPQHF	TGTGCCAGCCTAATATCAGCGTGGGAGGATTATAGCAATCAGCCCCAGCATTTT
TRBD2	TRBV13	.	TRBJ2-3	CASSPRGAGGTDTQYF	TGTGCCAGCAGCCCCCGGGGAGCGGGGGGCACAGATACGCAGTATTTT
.	TRBV5-4	.	TRBJ2-5	CASSLDEKETQYF	TGTGCCAGCAGCTTGGATGAGAAAGAGACCCAGTACTTC
.	TRBV6-5	.	TRBJ1-5	CASSYSPDQPQHF	TGTGCCAGCAGTTACTCTCCGGATCAGCCCCAGCATTTT
.	TRBV18	medium-sized	TRBJ1-2	CASSPPTESYGYTF	TGTGCCAGCTCACCACCGACAGAATCCTATGGCTACACCTTC
TRBD2	TRBV10-2	.	TRBJ2-5	CASNFGLAGGLQETQYF	TGCGCCAGCAATTTCGGGCTAGCGGGGGGTCTTCAAGAGACCCAGTACTTC
TRBD2	TRBV28	.	TRBJ2-5	CASRFGRGGRETQYF	TGTGCCAGCAGGTTTGGGCGGGGGGGTCGTGAGACCCAGTACTTC
TRBD2	TRBV7-8	.	TRBJ2-5	CAGFAKGTSGGHQETQYF	TGTGCCGGGTTTGCCAAAGGGACTAGCGGGGGGCATCAAGAGACCCAGTACTTC
TRBD1	TRBV15	.	TRBJ1-1	CATSSDRGWNTEAFF	TGTGCCACCAGCAGTGACAGGGGATGGAACACTGAAGCTTTCTTT
TRBD1	TRBV7-8	.	TRBJ1-2	CASSPERGPNGYTF	TGTGCCAGCAGCCCGGAGAGGGGGCCCAACGGCTACACCTTC
.	TRBV7-2	few	TRBJ1-6	CASSLGQGQLNSPLHF	TGTGCCAGCAGCCTAGGACAAGGACAACTTAATTCACCCCTCCACTTT
TRBD1	TRBV7-9	.	TRBJ2-5	CASSPREGQGIETQYF	TGTGCCAGCAGCCCAAGGGAGGGACAGGGGATAGAGACCCAGTACTTC
.	TRBV7-9	.	TRBJ1-2	CASSQPEDSGYTF	TGTGCCAGCAGCCAACCCGAAGACAGTGGCTACACCTTC
TRBD1	TRBV9	.	TRBJ1-2	CASSASGQGDGYTF	TGTGCCAGCAGCGCCTCGGGACAGGGTGATGGCTACACCTTC
.	TRBV6-5	.	TRBJ1-5	CASSYSSNQPQHF	TGTGCCAGCAGTTATAGTAGCAATCAGCCCCAGCATTTT
TRBD1	TRBV19	.	TRBJ1-5	CASSDRGWQPQHF	TGTGCCAGTAGCGACAGGGGTTGGCAGCCCCAGCATTTT
.	TRBV4-2	.	TRBJ1-1	CASSLRAPPEAFF	TGTGCCAGCAGCTTGAGGGCCCCCCCTGAAGCTTTCTTT
.	TRBV6-5	.	TRBJ1-1	CASSETPDSHEAFF	TGTGCCAGCAGTGAAACCCCGGACAGCCATGAAGCTTTCTTT
.	TRBV4-3	.	TRBJ1-2	CASSHPRDYGYTF	TGCGCCAGCAGCCACCCCAGGGACTATGGCTACACCTTC
TRBD1	TRBV6-5	.	TRBJ2-7	CASSPQGSYEQYF	TGTGCCAGCAGTCCACAGGGGTCCTACGAGCAGTACTTC
TRBD1	TRBV4-3	.	TRBJ1-2	CASSQGQGARYGYTF	TGCGCCAGCAGCCAAGGGCAGGGGGCTAGGTATGGCTACACCTTC
TRBD2	TRBV9	.	TRBJ2-5	CASSGGGAMQETQYF	TGTGCCAGCAGCGGGGGAGGGGCAATGCAAGAGACCCAGTACTTC
.	TRBV28	.	TRBJ2-3	CASSFSPDTQYF	TGTGCCAGCAGTTTTTCCCCGGATACGCAGTATTTT
.	TRBV5-4	.	TRBJ1-3	CASSEDRSNSGNTIYF	TGTGCCAGCAGCGAGGACAGAAGTAATTCTGGAAACACCATATATTTT
TRBD2	TRBV27	few	TRBJ2-7	CASRAGGTSYEQYF	TGTGCCAGCCGAGCGGGGGGGACCTCCTACGAGCAGTACTTC
TRBD1	TRBV7-3	.	TRBJ1-2	CASSRGQGGYGYTF	TGTGCCAGCAGTAGAGGACAGGGCGGCTATGGCTACACCTTC
TRBD1	TRBV27	.	TRBJ1-2	CASSLGTGGGGYTF	TGTGCCAGCAGTTTAGGGACAGGGGGCGGTGGCTACACCTTC
TRBD1	TRBV27	.	TRBJ1-6	CASSATGNSPLHF	TGTGCCAGCAGTGCGACAGGGAATTCACCCCTCCACTTT
TRBD1	TRBV6-5	.	TRBJ2-5	CASSYSTGEQETQYF	TGTGCCAGCAGTTACTCGACAGGGGAGCAGGAGACCCAGTACTTC
.	TRBV7-9	few	TRBJ2-7	CASSSGIAMYF	TGTGCCAGCAGCTCCGGGATCGCGATGTACTTC
.	TRBV4-1	.	TRBJ2-1	CASSQGGYNEQFF	TGCGCCAGCAGCCAAGGAGGGTACAATGAGCAGTTCTTC
TRBD1	TRBV4-3	.	TRBJ2-1	CASTPGTGAYNEQFF	TGCGCCAGCACCCCCGGGACAGGGGCCTACAATGAGCAGTTCTTC
.	TRBV5-1	.	TRBJ2-2	CASSLFRDKGAGELFF	TGCGCCAGCAGCTTGTTTAGGGACAAAGGAGCCGGGGAGCTGTTTTTT
TRBD1	TRBV30	.	TRBJ1-2	CAWLSRDRASFYGYTF	TGTGCCTGGCTATCCCGGGACAGGGCTTCCTTCTATGGCTACACCTTC